This T cell receptor beta chain was recorded in a study of T-cell memory formation after mild COVID-19. Across the study: TCR clusters showed largely donor specificity. General study points: The study detected some responding clones in pre-infection memory, suggesting cross-reactive memory joined. CD8+ contracting clones occupied EMRA, while CD4+ ones occupied mainly CM and EM.

Trimming removed 3 bases from V and 5 bases from J; junction bases left unmatched: 2. CDR3 length equals 13 residues. Per germline, CDR1 ENHRY and CDR2 SYGVKD. One entry per CDR3 protein, called by TCRdb with MiXCR from the 5' RACE reads. The data contain fewer than 400,000 distinct CDR3 sequences, over 10% of them seen just once; the ten biggest clones take up about 20%. This clonotype was seen once. Its antigen remains unknown. The chain uses TRBV10-3 and TRBJ2-7; 9 nucleotides match TRBD1. The sequenced sample consisted of PBMCs or a T cell subset sorted from them (not recorded which). The source is a man between 18 and 35 years old who had mild COVID-19 (a few samples of this study predate the infection). Cell type and time point are not known. The CDR3 here is CAISDRQGDEQYV. The CDR3 nucleotides read TGTGCCATCAGTGACAGACAGGGGGACGAGCAGTACGTC.